One sample yielded the 25 T cell receptor beta chains listed below, sequenced in a study of brain T cells in children with intractable seizures. The method was immunoSEQ multiplex PCR; TCRdb's version includes in-frame clones alone and lacks a portion of them. This sample has fewer than 25,000 clones, with approximately 94% found just once. This specimen consisted of peripheral blood, obtained at surgery. These receptors came from a boy between 5 and 17 years old with focal cortical dysplasia and intractable seizures.

The J gene is TRBJ2-3, the V gene TRBV6-4; TRBD2 agrees at 13 bases. After removal of 2 bases from V and 4 bases from J, the junction contained 0 bases not matched to a gene. CDR3 size: 15 residues. CDR1 and CDR2 (germline): MRHNA, SNTAGT. CDR3 sequence (DNA): TGTGCCAGCAGTGACACTAGCGGGGGGGCAGATACGCAGTATTTT. Translation gives CASSDTSGGADTQYF.

The chain uses TRBV7-3 and TRBJ2-2; 7 bases align to TRBD1. This CDR3 region has 14 residues. V lost 8 bases, J lost 3 bases, and 6 bases stayed unmatched. Germline-derived CDR1 and CDR2 are SGHTA and FQGTGA. DNA for the CDR3: TGTGCCAGCGGCCGGGACAGAGACACCGGGGAGCTGTTTTTT. This encodes CASGRDRDTGELFF.

The chain carries TRBV28 and TRBJ2-3; 10 nucleotides agree with TRBD1. The trim removed 5 bases at V and 3 bases at J, leaving 17 bases unmatched. In germline, CDR1 is MDHEN, CDR2 SYDVKM. The CDR3 is 19 residues long. CDR3 coding DNA: TGTGCCAGCAGTATCTGGACAGGGGGGTATCAGCGGGGAACAGATACGCAGTATTTT. Translation: CASSIWTGGYQRGTDTQYF.

This clone came up once. The J gene is TRBJ2-2, the V gene TRBV27; 10 positions agree with TRBD2. Germline V CDR1 and CDR2: MNHEY, SMNVEV (reference sequence). The CDR3 runs to 15 residues. V was pared by 6 bases and J by 7 bases, with 8 bases of the junction left unmatched. The CDR3: CASRDLAGADGELFF. For the CDR3, the DNA is TGTGCCAGCAGGGATCTAGCGGGAGCAGACGGGGAGCTGTTTTTT.

The CDR3 here is CASRPDRRNEKLFF. CDR3 DNA sequence: TGTGCCAGCAGACCCGACAGGCGTAATGAAAAACTGTTTTTT. V gene TRBV6-5 combines with J gene TRBJ1-4, with D maybe TRBD1 (6 bases). V was pared by 6 bases and J by 4 bases, with 12 bases between. The CDR3 loop spans 14 amino acids. Germline-derived CDR1 and CDR2 are MNHEY and SVGAGI.

A single count supports this clone. The chain employs TRBV9 and TRBJ1-5; no clear D. CDR1 and CDR2 (germline): SGDLS, YYNGEE. V lost 4 bases, J lost 6 bases, and 8 bases lay in between. CDR3 length: 12 amino acids. The CDR3 spells CASSSGGQPQHF. The CDR3 bases are TGTGCCAGCAGCTCCGGTGGTCAGCCCCAGCATTTT.

The V and J genes are TRBV14 and TRBJ2-2, with D unclear. Germline CDR1 reads SGHDN; CDR2 reads FVKESK. The germline V and J ends were trimmed by 5 bases and 6 bases, with 13 bases remaining between them. CDR3 length: 14 amino acids. CDR3 sequence (DNA): TGTGCCAGCAGCAAAATATCCGGCGCCGGGGAGCTGTTTTTT. Amino acids: CASSKISGAGELFF.

The CDR3 region is CASSFRGVVNEQFF. CDR3 DNA: TGTGCCAGCAGTTTCCGGGGAGTAGTCAATGAGCAGTTCTTC. The chain is built from TRBV28 and TRBJ2-1; D may be TRBD2 (5 bases). The V gene lost 3 bases and the J gene lost 6 bases, with 12 bases spanning the gap. Germline V lookup: CDR1 MDHEN, CDR2 SYDVKM. The CDR3 consists of 14 residues.

This sequence joins TRBV4-1 and TRBJ2-5; the match to TRBD2 covers 9 bases. J gave up 5 bases and V 2 bases, and 9 bases lay outside the gene matches. There are 16 residues in the CDR3. Germline V gene sequence: CDR1 MGHRA, CDR2 YSYEKL. The CDR3 sequence: CASSQPRTSVRETQYF. CDR3 nucleotides: TGCGCCAGCAGCCAACCCCGGACTAGCGTTAGGGAGACCCAGTACTTC.

The table lists this clone with a count of one. The V and J genes are TRBV5-8 and TRBJ2-7, with a weak D call TRBD2 (5 bases). Trimming removed 0 bases at V and 5 bases at J, with 9 bases between. Germline CDR1 SGHTS, CDR2 YDEGEE. This CDR3 spans 13 amino acids. CDR3: CASSLDYGDEQYF. CDR3 in DNA: TGTGCCAGCAGCTTGGATTACGGGGACGAGCAGTACTTC. Based on the CDR3 plus reference TRBV5-8 and TRBJ2-7, the full variable domain is EAGVTQSPTHLIKTRGQQATLRCSPISGHTSVYWYQQALGLGLQFLLWYDEGEERNRGNFPPRFSGRQFPNYSSELNVNALELEDSALYLCASSLDYGDEQYFGPGTRLTVT.

The rearrangement uses TRBV28 and TRBJ2-7, with 9 positions matching TRBD2. Germline values: CDR1 MDHEN, CDR2 SYDVKM. The ends lost 8 bases at V and 1 base at J; junction bases unmatched: 9. This CDR3 comprises 15 residues. The CDR3 loop is CASGLTSGRSYEQYF. CDR3 nucleotides: TGTGCCAGCGGGTTGACTAGCGGTAGATCCTACGAGCAGTACTTC.

The rearrangement links TRBV28 to TRBJ2-6; 8 bases fit TRBD1. V was clipped by 6 bases and J by 1 base; unmatched bases: 11. Germline-derived CDR1 and CDR2 are MDHEN and SYDVKM. The CDR3 has 18 residues. The CDR3, as DNA: TGTGCCAGCAGCGCCCGGGACAGGAAAAAGTCTGGGGCCAACGTCCTGACTTTC. The encoded protein is CASSARDRKKSGANVLTF. The variable domain in full, with the rest retrieved from reference TRBV28 and TRBJ2-6, is DVKVTQSSRYLVKRTGEKVFLECVQDMDHENMFWYRQDPGLGLRLIYFSYDVKMKEKGDIPEGYSVSREKKERFSLILESASTNQTSMYLCASSARDRKKSGANVLTFGAGSRLTVL.

The rearrangement links TRBV5-6 to TRBJ2-5; TRBD1 is a possible D gene (6 bases). V was pared by 4 bases and J by 2 bases, with 18 bases between. The germline V gene has CDR1 SGHDT and CDR2 YYEEEE. This CDR3 has 16 residues. DNA of the CDR3: TGTGCCAGCAGCATAACAGGGAAATTTTCACAAGAGACCCAGTACTTC. Translated: CASSITGKFSQETQYF.

The CDR3 DNA reads TGTGCCAGCAGTAAGACACTGAACACTGAAGCTTTCTTT. Translating gives CASSKTLNTEAFF. This chain links TRBV2 with TRBJ1-1; no clear D. Germline V CDR1 and CDR2: SNHLY, FYNNEI. This CDR3 is built from 13 residues. With 5 bases removed from V and 0 bases from J, the gap between germline ends came to 7 bases. Full variable domain (missing parts from reference TRBV2 and TRBJ1-1): EPEVTQTPSHQVTQMGQEVILRCVPISNHLYFYWYRQILGQKVEFLVSFYNNEISEKSEIFDDQFSVERPDGSNFTLKIRSTKLEDSAMYFCASSKTLNTEAFFGQGTRLTVV.

This chain connects TRBV7-9 to TRBJ1-2; tentative D call: TRBD1 (6 bases). Germline CDR1 and CDR2: SEHNR and FQNEAQ (reference sequence). The ends were cut back, 0 bases at V and 5 bases at J, with 16 bases in the middle. The CDR3 sequence is 16 residues long. DNA of the CDR3: TGTGCCAGCAGCTTAGCCCAGGGAGGGACATCTTATGGCTACACCTTC. Its translation: CASSLAQGGTSYGYTF.

DNA of the CDR3: TGTGCCAGCAGCTCGAGGGCTACCTACGAGCAGTACTTC. This sequence encodes CASSSRATYEQYF. The rearrangement uses TRBV11-2 and TRBJ2-7; D perhaps matches TRBD2 (5 bases). The CDR3 has 13 residues. Germline V gene data show CDR1 as SGHAT and CDR2 as FQNNGV. V dropped 4 bases and J dropped 2 bases, with 9 bases sitting between them.

The J gene is TRBJ2-2, the V gene TRBV6-4; D gene unclear. This CDR3 is built from 13 residues. Germline V gene sequence: CDR1 MRHNA, CDR2 SNTAGT. Trimming removed 2 bases from V and 2 bases from J, with 3 bases in between. The DNA for the CDR3 is TGTGCCAGCAGTGACAAAAACACCGGGGAGCTGTTTTTT. Translation: CASSDKNTGELFF.

This clone was detected a few times. This chain links TRBV6-4 with TRBJ2-1; TRBD2 agrees at 10 bases. Germline-derived CDR1 and CDR2 are MRHNA and SNTAGT. V gave up 5 bases and J gave up 3 bases; unmatched junction bases: 4. CDR3 size: 15 residues. CDR3 bases: TGTGCCAGCAGTTCCCTAGCGGGGGACTACAATGAGCAGTTCTTC. Amino acid sequence: CASSSLAGDYNEQFF.

The chain carries TRBV10-2 and TRBJ1-2; TRBD1 matches at 10 bases. Germline CDR1 reads WSHSY; CDR2 reads SAAADI. The V segment lost 6 bases and the J segment 7 bases; nucleotides outside the gene matches: 11. The CDR3 totals 15 residues. CDR3 in DNA: TGCGCCAGCAGGGGGACGACAGGGGGCGAAAGTGGCTACACCTTC. This sequence encodes CASRGTTGGESGYTF.

The rearrangement joins TRBV4-1 to TRBJ2-1; 11 nucleotides agree with TRBD2. The germline V gene encodes CDR1 MGHRA and CDR2 YSYEKL. Losses at the gene ends were 4 bases for V and 9 bases for J; bases not matched to a gene: 8. The CDR3 has 15 amino acids. The CDR3, as DNA: TGCGCCAGCAGCCTTGAGGGGCTAGCGGGGGGTGAGCAGTTCTTC. Translated: CASSLEGLAGGEQFF.

This rearrangement joins TRBV24-1 to TRBJ2-3; D is undetermined. This CDR3 is 12 amino acids long. Trimming left V 2 bases short and J 10 bases short, with 9 bases between. Germline V CDR1 and CDR2: KGHDR, SFDVKD. As DNA, the CDR3 is TGTGCCACCAGTGATTACCAGTGGGCGCAGTATTTT. This translates into CATSDYQWAQYF.

CDR3 sequence: CASSLGLAVSSGANVLTF. DNA of the CDR3: TGTGCCAGCAGCTTAGGCCTAGCGGTCTCCTCTGGGGCCAACGTCCTGACTTTC. The V and J genes are TRBV7-8 and TRBJ2-6; 7 nucleotides line up with TRBD2. CDR3 length: 18 amino acids. Germline CDR1 SGHVS, CDR2 FQNEAQ. V lost 1 base and J lost 0; bases outside the gene matches: 6.

The V and J genes are TRBV5-1 and TRBJ2-3; possibly TRBD2 for D (5 bases). This CDR3 is 14 amino acids long. Looked up from germline, CDR1 is SGHRS and CDR2 is YFSETQ. V was shortened by 0 bases and J by 6 bases, with 11 bases between the two germline ends. The CDR3 here is CASSLGSSQDTQYF. Here the CDR3 DNA reads TGCGCCAGCAGCTTGGGTTCTAGCCAGGATACGCAGTATTTT.

DNA for the CDR3: TGTGCCAGCAGTTTAAAACGGTTAACAGCTTTCTTT. Encoded protein: CASSLKRLTAFF. The V and J genes are TRBV28 and TRBJ1-1; D remains unclear. The CDR3 has 12 amino acids. V gave up 2 bases and J gave up 10 bases, with 11 bases separating them. Germline-derived CDR1 and CDR2 are MDHEN and SYDVKM.

The chain combines TRBV4-1 with TRBJ1-1; D gene ambiguous. Trimming removed 3 bases from V and 0 bases from J, with 5 bases in between. CDR1 and CDR2 (germline): MGHRA, YSYEKL. The CDR3 loop spans 13 amino acids. Here the CDR3 DNA reads TGCGCCAGCAGCCATCCTTTGAACACTGAAGCTTTCTTT. Translation gives CASSHPLNTEAFF.